This is a list of T cell receptor beta chains from one sample in a study of T cell responses to AZD1222 COVID-19 vaccine. The method was immunoSEQ multiplex PCR; TCRdb's version includes in-frame clones alone and lacks a portion of them. Counted here are some 47,000 clones, 83% occurring once; the ten biggest clones make up approximately 52%. This specimen consisted of peripheral blood, obtained on day 0 of AZD1222 vaccination. Source of these receptors: an adult in good health. The CDR3 runs from the conserved cysteine through the conserved F or W. Each record gives: J gene, D gene, clone size, V gene, CDR3 protein, CDR3 DNA. A D gene is named only where the DNA matches it firmly. Some rows mark clone size as missing; the rest say once, few, many or name a class of expanded clone.

>TRBJ1-4|-|-|TRBV7-9
CASSPQTTNEKLFF
TGTGCCAGCAGCCCACAGACAACTAATGAAAAACTGTTTTTT
>TRBJ2-7|-|-|TRBV12-2
CASRLVTEGNYEQYF
TGTGCAAGTCGCTTAGTTACAGAGGGAAACTACGAGCAGTACTTC
>TRBJ1-5|-|once|TRBV11-2
CASSQPGQPQHF
TGTGCCAGCAGCCAACCGGGTCAGCCCCAGCATTTT
>TRBJ1-3|TRBD1|-|TRBV15
CATSRGILTGGSGNTIYF
TGTGCCACCAGCAGAGGTATACTGACAGGGGGCTCTGGAAACACCATATATTTT
>TRBJ2-7|TRBD2|-|TRBV19
CASSLLAGTNYEQYF
TGTGCCAGTAGCTTACTAGCGGGGACCAACTACGAGCAGTACTTC
>TRBJ2-6|-|-|TRBV7-9
CASSPPGAPLMTGANVLTF
TGTGCCAGCAGCCCCCCGGGAGCCCCTCTTATGACTGGGGCCAACGTCCTGACTTTC
>TRBJ2-6|-|-|TRBV5-1
CASSLGGGGANVLTF
TGCGCCAGCAGCTTGGGGGGAGGTGGGGCCAACGTCCTGACTTTC
>TRBJ1-2|-|-|TRBV28
CASRLAGDNYGYTF
TGTGCCAGCAGACTCGCCGGAGACAACTATGGCTACACCTTC
>TRBJ1-2|-|-|TRBV6-5
CASSYFGGAYGYTF
TGTGCCAGCAGTTACTTCGGGGGGGCCTATGGCTACACCTTC
>TRBJ2-1|TRBD2|-|TRBV19
CASVGTSWISSYNEQFF
TGTGCCAGTGTCGGGACTAGCTGGATTAGCTCCTACAATGAGCAGTTCTTC
>TRBJ2-6|-|once|TRBV30
CAWSLLQGFSGANVLTF
TGTGCCTGGAGCCTACTACAGGGTTTCTCTGGGGCCAACGTCCTGACTTTC
>TRBJ2-7|-|-|TRBV5-1
CASSLEGGAYEQYF
TGCGCCAGCAGCTTGGAAGGGGGGGCCTACGAGCAGTACTTC
>TRBJ2-7|TRBD2|-|TRBV10-2
CASSEKRGHYEQYF
TGCGCCAGCAGTGAGAAGCGGGGGCACTACGAGCAGTACTTC
>TRBJ1-1|-|-|TRBV7-2
CASSPLQEAFF
TGTGCCAGCAGCCCCCTTCAGGAAGCTTTCTTT
>TRBJ2-3|TRBD2|-|TRBV29-1
CSVAPSGLGDTQYF
TGCAGCGTTGCGCCTAGCGGCTTGGGAGATACGCAGTATTTT
>TRBJ2-7|TRBD1|-|TRBV2
CASSDRGPWEQYF
TGTGCCAGCAGTGACAGGGGGCCGTGGGAGCAGTACTTC
>TRBJ2-5|-|-|TRBV7-2
CASSLTGGEETQYF
TGTGCCAGCAGCTTGACTGGGGGAGAAGAGACCCAGTACTTC
>TRBJ2-7|TRBD1|-|TRBV2
CASSEGRGTYEQYF
TGTGCCAGCAGTGAGGGCAGGGGGACCTACGAGCAGTACTTC
>TRBJ1-5|-|-|TRBV10-3
CAISDGSGQPQHF
TGTGCCATCAGTGATGGGTCGGGGCAGCCCCAGCATTTT
>TRBJ2-1|TRBD1|-|TRBV4-1
CASSQDEGAGEQFF
TGCGCCAGCAGCCAAGATGAGGGGGCTGGTGAGCAGTTCTTC
>TRBJ1-1|-|-|TRBV29-1
CSVPDGNTEAFF
TGCAGCGTTCCTGACGGAAACACTGAAGCTTTCTTT
>TRBJ2-1|TRBD2|-|TRBV3-1/TRBV3-2
CASSQPPGTSGRNEQFF
TGTGCCAGCAGCCAACCCCCCGGGACTAGCGGGAGGAATGAGCAGTTCTTC
>TRBJ2-3|-|-|TRBV5-1
CASGLEGSTDTQYF
TGCGCCAGCGGCCTGGAAGGGAGCACAGATACGCAGTATTTT
>TRBJ1-5|-|once|TRBV10-3
CAISGGGSNQPQHF
TGTGCCATCAGTGGTGGGGGCAGCAATCAGCCCCAGCATTTT
>TRBJ2-6|-|-|TRBV19
CASSPGLFVSGANVLTF
TGTGCCAGTTCCCCGGGACTCTTCGTATCTGGGGCCAACGTCCTGACTTTC
>TRBJ1-5|-|-|TRBV6-2/TRBV6-3
CASTPGYQPQHF
TGTGCCAGCACCCCAGGCTATCAGCCCCAGCATTTT
>TRBJ1-1|-|-|TRBV29-1
CSVERAMNTEAFF
TGCAGCGTTGAGCGGGCCATGAACACTGAAGCTTTCTTT
>TRBJ1-4|-|-|TRBV29-1
CSGQAATNEKLFF
TGCAGCGGACAGGCTGCAACTAATGAAAAACTGTTTTTT
>TRBJ1-3|-|-|TRBV3-1/TRBV3-2
CASRRGENSGNTIYF
TGTGCCAGCCGGCGGGGGGAAAACTCTGGAAACACCATATATTTT
>TRBJ1-5|TRBD1|-|TRBV11-2
CASSSGQDSNQPQHF
TGTGCCAGCAGCTCAGGACAGGATAGCAATCAGCCCCAGCATTTT